This is a list of T cell receptor beta chains from one sample in a study of T cell responses to AZD1222 COVID-19 vaccine. The method was immunoSEQ multiplex PCR; TCRdb's version includes in-frame clones alone and lacks a portion of them. The sample includes under 150,000 clones, 85% to 95% of them seen just once. Source: peripheral blood, taken on day 0 of AZD1222 vaccination. Source of these receptors: an adult in good health. Each CDR3 is given with its conserved first and last residue. Each record gives: clone size, CDR3 length, D gene, V gene, CDR3 protein. The D gene is left open where the match is weak. Clone size is given for some rows only: seen once, a few or many times, or a class if the clone is expanded.

NA	15	NA	TRBV19	CASSSGELSYNEQFF
NA	15	TRBD1	TRBV11-2	CASSPTGGGGYGYTF
NA	16	TRBD1	TRBV25-1	CASSGTGVWGANVLTF
few	14	NA	TRBV6-5	CASSYSTGSNEQYF
NA	14	NA	TRBV4-1	CASSQDGRNTEAFF
NA	14	NA	TRBV7-9	CASSFRRARNEQYF
NA	19	TRBD2	TRBV28	CASSFGASGSKIDYNEQFF
NA	18	TRBD2	TRBV5-1	CASSAAGTSGGPRDEQYF
NA	14	NA	TRBV28	CASSPFQGGETQYF
once	16	TRBD1	TRBV19	CASSPRTGAMQETQYF
NA	14	NA	TRBV29-1	CSVVWGSSGNTIYF
NA	15	NA	TRBV5-1	CASSLEGRGGYGYTF
NA	14	NA	TRBV7-2	CASSLVADTGELFF
NA	15	TRBD1	TRBV20-1	CSAIDRGHGNTEAFF
NA	19	TRBD2	TRBV4-2	CASSQDRARREGFWDEQFF
NA	13	NA	TRBV7-3	CASSLGLTDTQYF
NA	17	NA	TRBV3-1/TRBV3-2	CASSQVGGALYNSPLHF
NA	16	TRBD1	TRBV6-2/TRBV6-3	CASSHYPDRDIDEQYF
NA	17	NA	TRBV2	CASSEYGVPPLNTEAFF
NA	12	TRBD1	TRBV30	CAGGVRGHGYTF
NA	12	NA	TRBV9	CASSGTGMELFF
NA	14	TRBD1	TRBV6-5	CASDRGISYNEQFF
NA	15	NA	TRBV3-1/TRBV3-2	CASSPQGTSTDTQYF
NA	13	NA	TRBV2	CASLGGEYQPQHF
NA	13	TRBD1	TRBV6-5	CASRAQGDTEAFF
once	14	NA	TRBV30	CAWSVSASRYEQYF
NA	16	NA	TRBV12-5	CASGLLVGGSYNEQFF
NA	14	NA	TRBV16	CASSQDSRSGGYTF
once	14	NA	TRBV19	CASISGRRYTEAFF
NA	15	NA	TRBV4-3	CASSQDLIAKNIQYF
NA	15	NA	TRBV3-1/TRBV3-2	CASSLLTTEGETQYF
NA	16	TRBD1	TRBV27	CASRLHKDRGIQPQHF
NA	16	NA	TRBV11-1	CASSLWGEGPKETQYF
few	19	TRBD1	TRBV18	CASSPLLRDRKLQLDIQYF
NA	15	NA	TRBV2	CASSAPAGSFSPLHF
NA	15	TRBD2	TRBV3-1/TRBV3-2	CASSLAGGNTGELFF